The rows below give T cell receptor beta chains drawn from one sample of a study of vaccination and CD4 T cells after COVID-19. Antigen specificity for these receptors is unknown. TCRdb passed the PCR reads through MiXCR, listing each CDR3 protein once. Of roughly 7,300 distinct CDR3 sequences in the sample, around three fifths were seen once. Sample: CD4+ T cells from blood, cultured in vitro. These receptors were collected from a human donor who had recovered from COVID-19. Each CDR3 is given with its conserved first and last residue. A D gene is named only where the DNA matches it firmly. Size values are once, few and many counts, or a class for expanded clones, and some rows have none.

j_call d_call cdr3_length clone_size v_call cdr3_nt cdr3_aa
TRBJ2-7 NA 11 NA TRBV28 TGTGCCAGCAGCAAAACCTACGAGCAGTACTTC CASSKTYEQYF
TRBJ2-3 NA 17 NA TRBV11-2 TGTGCCAGCAGCAGGCCGGACTTCCCACATAGCACAGATACGCAGTATTTT CASSRPDFPHSTDTQYF
TRBJ2-7 TRBD2 14 once TRBV20-1 TGCAGTGCTAGAGAGGGACTAGCGGGCTACGAGCAGTACTTC CSAREGLAGYEQYF
TRBJ1-2 NA 14 NA TRBV9 TGTGCCAGCAGCCAGACACGGACTAACTATGGCTACACCTTC CASSQTRTNYGYTF
TRBJ1-1 NA 14 NA TRBV7-8 TGTGCCAGCAGCTTAGCGGGATGGGTGACTGAAGCTTTCTTT CASSLAGWVTEAFF
TRBJ1-1 NA 12 NA TRBV7-8 TGTGCCAGCAGCGATGTGGATACTGAAGCTTTCTTT CASSDVDTEAFF
TRBJ1-1 TRBD1 12 NA TRBV20-1 TGCAGTGCTAGTTACCAGGGGGCCGAAGCTTTCTTT CSASYQGAEAFF
TRBJ2-7 TRBD2 14 NA TRBV7-2 TGTGCCAGCAGCCTCACTAGCGGTCCCTACGAGCAGTACTTC CASSLTSGPYEQYF
TRBJ1-2 NA 13 NA TRBV2 TGTGCCAGCAGAGGGGACAACCTATATGGCTACACCTTC CASRGDNLYGYTF
TRBJ1-5 NA 15 NA TRBV7-3 TGTGCCAGCAGCTTATCAGGGGTCAGCAATCAGCCCCAGCATTTT CASSLSGVSNQPQHF
TRBJ1-1 NA 13 NA TRBV24-1 TGTGCTACCAGTGATTTCGGGGAAACCGAGGCTTTCTTT CATSDFGETEAFF
TRBJ2-1 NA 11 NA TRBV20-1 TGCAGTGCCAGTCGAGGGGTAATGCAGTTCTTC CSASRGVMQFF
TRBJ2-7 TRBD1 14 NA TRBV20-1 TGCAGTGCAATAACCGGGACAGGGGTCAACGAGCAGTACTTC CSAITGTGVNEQYF
TRBJ2-3 NA 12 NA TRBV30 TGTGCCTGGAGCCCGGGGGCAGATACGCAGTATTTT CAWSPGADTQYF
TRBJ2-1 TRBD2 16 once TRBV7-9 TGTGCCAGCAGCCGCAATCCGGGACTAGCTGAAAATGAGCAGTTCTTC CASSRNPGLAENEQFF
TRBJ2-7 NA 14 NA TRBV11-2 TGTGCCAGCAGCTCCGTACGGGGCAGATACGAGCAGTACTTC CASSSVRGRYEQYF
TRBJ1-5 NA 13 NA TRBV2 TGTGCCAGCAGACAACAGGGTAATCAGCCCCAGCATTTT CASRQQGNQPQHF